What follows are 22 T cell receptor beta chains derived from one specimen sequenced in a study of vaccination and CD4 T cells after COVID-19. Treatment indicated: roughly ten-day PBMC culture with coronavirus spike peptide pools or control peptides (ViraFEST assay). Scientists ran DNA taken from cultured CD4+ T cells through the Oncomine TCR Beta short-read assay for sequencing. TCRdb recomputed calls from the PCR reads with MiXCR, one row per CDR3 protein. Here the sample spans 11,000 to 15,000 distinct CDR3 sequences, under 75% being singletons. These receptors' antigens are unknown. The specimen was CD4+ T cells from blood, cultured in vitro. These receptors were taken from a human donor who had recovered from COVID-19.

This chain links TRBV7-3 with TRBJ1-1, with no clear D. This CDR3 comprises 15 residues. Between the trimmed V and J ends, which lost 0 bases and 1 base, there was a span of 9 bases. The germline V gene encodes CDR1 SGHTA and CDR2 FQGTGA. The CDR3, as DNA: TGTGCCAGCAGCTTAACTCTGGCGGGGAACACTGAAGCTTTCTTT. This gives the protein CASSLTLAGNTEAFF.

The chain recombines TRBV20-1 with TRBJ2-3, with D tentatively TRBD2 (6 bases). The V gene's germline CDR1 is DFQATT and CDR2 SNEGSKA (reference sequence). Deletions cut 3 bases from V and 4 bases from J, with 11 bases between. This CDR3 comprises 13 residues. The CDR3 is CSASGTGADTQYF. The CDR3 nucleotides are TGCAGTGCTAGCGGGACGGGGGCAGATACGCAGTATTTT.

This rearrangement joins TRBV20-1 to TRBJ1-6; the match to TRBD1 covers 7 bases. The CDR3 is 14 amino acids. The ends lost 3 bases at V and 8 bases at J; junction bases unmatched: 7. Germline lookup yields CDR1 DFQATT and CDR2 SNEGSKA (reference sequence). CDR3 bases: TGCAGTGCTAGGGTCGACAGGGAAGATTCACCCCTCCACTTT. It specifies CSARVDREDSPLHF.

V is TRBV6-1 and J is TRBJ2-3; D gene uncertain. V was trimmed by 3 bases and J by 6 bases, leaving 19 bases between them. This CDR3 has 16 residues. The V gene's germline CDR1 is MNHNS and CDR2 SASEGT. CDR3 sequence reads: CASSDGTFFSLDTQYF. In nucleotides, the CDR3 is TGTGCCAGCAGTGATGGCACTTTCTTTAGTTTGGATACGCAGTATTTT.

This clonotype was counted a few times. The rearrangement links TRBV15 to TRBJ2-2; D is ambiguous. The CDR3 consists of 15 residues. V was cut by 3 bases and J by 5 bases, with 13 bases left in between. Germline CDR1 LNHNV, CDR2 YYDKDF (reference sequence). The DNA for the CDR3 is TGTGCCACCAGCAGGGATAAAAGTCGGACCGGGGAGCTGTTTTTT. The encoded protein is CATSRDKSRTGELFF.

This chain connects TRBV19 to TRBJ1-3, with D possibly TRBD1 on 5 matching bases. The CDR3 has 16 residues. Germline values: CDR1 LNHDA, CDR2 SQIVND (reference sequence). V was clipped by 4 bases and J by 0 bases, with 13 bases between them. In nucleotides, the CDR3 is TGTGCCAGTAGTAAACGGGGGTCACCCTCTGGAAACACCATATATTTT. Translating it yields CASSKRGSPSGNTIYF.

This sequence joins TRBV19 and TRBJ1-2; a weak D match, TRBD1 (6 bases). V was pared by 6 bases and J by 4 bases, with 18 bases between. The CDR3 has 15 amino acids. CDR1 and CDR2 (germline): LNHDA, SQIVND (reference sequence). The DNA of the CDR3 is TGTGCCAGTAGCACTTCAAAAGGGGGAGGCTATGGCTACACCTTC. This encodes CASSTSKGGGYGYTF.

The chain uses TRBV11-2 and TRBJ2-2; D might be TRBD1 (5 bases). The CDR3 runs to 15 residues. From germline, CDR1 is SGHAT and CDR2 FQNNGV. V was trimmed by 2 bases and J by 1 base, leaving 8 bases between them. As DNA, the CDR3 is TGTGCCAGCAGCTTAACAGGTTTGAACACCGGGGAGCTGTTTTTT. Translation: CASSLTGLNTGELFF.

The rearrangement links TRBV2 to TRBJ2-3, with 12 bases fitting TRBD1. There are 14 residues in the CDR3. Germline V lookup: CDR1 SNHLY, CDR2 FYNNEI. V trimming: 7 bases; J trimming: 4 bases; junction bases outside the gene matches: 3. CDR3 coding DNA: TGTGCCAGCATGAGGGACAGGGGGCCAGATACGCAGTATTTT. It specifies CASMRDRGPDTQYF. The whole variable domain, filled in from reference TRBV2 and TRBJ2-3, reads EPEVTQTPSHQVTQMGQEVILRCVPISNHLYFYWYRQILGQKVEFLVSFYNNEISEKSEIFDDQFSVERPDGSNFTLKIRSTKLEDSAMYFCASMRDRGPDTQYFGPGTRLTVL.

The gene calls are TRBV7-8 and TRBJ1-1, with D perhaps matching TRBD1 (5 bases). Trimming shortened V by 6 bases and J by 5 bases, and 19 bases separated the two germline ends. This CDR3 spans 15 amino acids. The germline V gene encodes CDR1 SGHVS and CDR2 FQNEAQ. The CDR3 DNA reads TGTGCCAGCAGACCCTGGGACGCACGGGGGACTGAAGCTTTCTTT. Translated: CASRPWDARGTEAFF.

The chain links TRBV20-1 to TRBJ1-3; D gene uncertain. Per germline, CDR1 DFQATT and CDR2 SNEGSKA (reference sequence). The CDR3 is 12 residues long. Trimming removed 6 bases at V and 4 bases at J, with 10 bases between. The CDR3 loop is CSAALGGNTIYF. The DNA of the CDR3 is TGCAGTGCGGCCTTGGGGGGAAACACCATATATTTT.

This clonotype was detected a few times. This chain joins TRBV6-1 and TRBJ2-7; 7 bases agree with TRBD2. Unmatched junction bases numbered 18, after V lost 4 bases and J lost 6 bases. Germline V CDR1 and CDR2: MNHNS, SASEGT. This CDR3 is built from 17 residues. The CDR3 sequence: CASSVTDSGLGFAEQYF. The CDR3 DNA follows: TGTGCCAGCAGTGTTACCGATAGCGGGTTGGGATTCGCCGAGCAGTACTTC.

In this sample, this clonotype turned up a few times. This CDR3 reads CSALKGSGGPGETQYF. CDR3 nucleotide sequence: TGCAGTGCCCTGAAGGGGTCGGGGGGGCCGGGAGAGACCCAGTACTTC. V usage is TRBV20-1 and J usage is TRBJ2-5; 8 bases are a match to TRBD2. The ends lost 6 bases at V and 4 bases at J; junction bases unmatched: 16. Germline V CDR1 and CDR2: DFQATT, SNEGSKA (reference sequence). The CDR3 sequence is 16 residues long.

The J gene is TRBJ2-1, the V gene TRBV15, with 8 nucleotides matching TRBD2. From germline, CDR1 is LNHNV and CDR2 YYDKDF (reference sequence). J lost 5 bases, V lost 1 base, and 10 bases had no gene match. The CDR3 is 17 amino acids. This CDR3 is CATSRGRLAGSNNEQFF. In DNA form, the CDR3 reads TGTGCCACCAGCAGAGGGAGGCTAGCGGGTTCAAACAATGAGCAGTTCTTC.

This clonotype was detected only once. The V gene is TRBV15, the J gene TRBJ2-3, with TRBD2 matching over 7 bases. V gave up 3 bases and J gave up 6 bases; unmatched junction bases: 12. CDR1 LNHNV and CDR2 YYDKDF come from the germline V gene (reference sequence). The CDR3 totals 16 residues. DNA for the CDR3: TGTGCCACCAGCAGTCGGACTAGTCGCCCCTCGGATACGCAGTATTTT. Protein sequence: CATSSRTSRPSDTQYF. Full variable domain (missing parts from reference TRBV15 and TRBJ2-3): DAMVIQNPRYQVTQFGKPVTLSCSQTLNHNVMYWYQQKSSQAPKLLFHYYDKDFNNEADTPDNFQSRRPNTSFCFLDIRSPGLGDTAMYLCATSSRTSRPSDTQYFGPGTRLTVL.

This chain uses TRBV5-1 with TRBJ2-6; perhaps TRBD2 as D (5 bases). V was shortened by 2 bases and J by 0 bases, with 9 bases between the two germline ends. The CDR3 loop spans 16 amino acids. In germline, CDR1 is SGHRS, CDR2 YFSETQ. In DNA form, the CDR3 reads TGCGCCAGCAGCTTAAATGGAGGCTCTGGGGCCAACGTCCTGACTTTC. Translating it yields CASSLNGGSGANVLTF.

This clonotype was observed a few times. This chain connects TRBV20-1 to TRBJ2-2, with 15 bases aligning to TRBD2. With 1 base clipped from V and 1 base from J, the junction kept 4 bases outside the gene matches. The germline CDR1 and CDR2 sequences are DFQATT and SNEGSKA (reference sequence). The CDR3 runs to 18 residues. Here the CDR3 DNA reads TGCAGTGCTAGAGCCCTGGGACTAGCGGGAGGGAACACCGGGGAGCTGTTTTTT. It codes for CSARALGLAGGNTGELFF.

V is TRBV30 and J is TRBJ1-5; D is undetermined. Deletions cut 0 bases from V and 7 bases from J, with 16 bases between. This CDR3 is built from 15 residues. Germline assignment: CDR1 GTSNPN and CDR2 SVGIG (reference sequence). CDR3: CAWSVGARGGQPQHF. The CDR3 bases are TGTGCCTGGAGTGTCGGAGCCCGAGGCGGGCAGCCCCAGCATTTT.

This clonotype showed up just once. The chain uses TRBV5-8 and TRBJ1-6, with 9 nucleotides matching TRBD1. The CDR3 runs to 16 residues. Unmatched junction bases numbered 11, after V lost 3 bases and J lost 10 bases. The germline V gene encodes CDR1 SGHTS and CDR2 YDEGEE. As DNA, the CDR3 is TGTGCCAGCAGCTCACCGACAGGGGGTTTACCGTCACCCCTCCACTTT. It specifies CASSSPTGGLPSPLHF.

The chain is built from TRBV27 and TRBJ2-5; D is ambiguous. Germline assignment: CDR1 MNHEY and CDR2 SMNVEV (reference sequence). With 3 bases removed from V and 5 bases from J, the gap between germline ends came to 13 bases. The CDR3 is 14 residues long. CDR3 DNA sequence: TGTGCCAGCAGTTTCACCGCCACCAAGGAGACCCAGTACTTC. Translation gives CASSFTATKETQYF.

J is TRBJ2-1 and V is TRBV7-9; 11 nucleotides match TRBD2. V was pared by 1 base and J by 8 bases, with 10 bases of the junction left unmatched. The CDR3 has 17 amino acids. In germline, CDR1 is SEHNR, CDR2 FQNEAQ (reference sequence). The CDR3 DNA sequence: TGTGCCAGCAGCTTAGAGGGTAGCGGGAGGGCCCGGTATGAGCAGTTCTTC. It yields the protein CASSLEGSGRARYEQFF.

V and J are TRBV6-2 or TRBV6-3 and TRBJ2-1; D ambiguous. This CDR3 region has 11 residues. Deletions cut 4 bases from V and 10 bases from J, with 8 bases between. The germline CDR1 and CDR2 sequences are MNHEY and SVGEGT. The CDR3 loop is CASSLSSEQFF. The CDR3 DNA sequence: TGTGCCAGCAGTTTAAGTAGCGAGCAGTTCTTC.